Listed here are 27 T cell receptor beta chains from one sample, sequenced in a study of early T cells in non-severe SARS-CoV-2 infection. TCRdb analysed the 5' RACE reads with MiXCR anew, one entry per CDR3 protein. The table has about 60,000 distinct CDR3 sequences, over 9.5% seen once; the top ten hold around 5%. Specimen: whole blood. The origin of the receptors is an adult who was a healthcare worker with PCR-confirmed SARS-CoV-2 infection or an uninfected control (not recorded which).

Many counts were recorded for this clonotype. The chain uses TRBV6-5 and TRBJ1-1; D is ambiguous. CDR1 is MNHEY and CDR2 is SVGAGI in the germline V gene. The CDR3 length is 16 residues. Deletions cut 5 bases from V and 0 bases from J, with 16 bases between. The CDR3 sequence: CASSTPLDGLNTEAFF. The CDR3 DNA follows: TGTGCCAGCAGTACCCCCCTAGACGGATTGAACACTGAAGCTTTCTTT.

Ten or more counts support this clonotype. V and J are TRBV28 and TRBJ2-1; D remains unclear. V lost 5 bases to trimming and J lost 1 base, with 12 bases between them. Germline V gene lookup returns CDR1 MDHEN and CDR2 SYDVKM. The length of the CDR3 is 15 residues. CDR3 nucleotide sequence: TGTGCCAGCAGTCCTTACCGGGCATCCTACAATGAGCAGTTCTTC. Protein: CASSPYRASYNEQFF.

This clonotype has more than one count but fewer than ten. The chain couples TRBV3-1 to TRBJ2-7; D unclear. Germline V gives CDR1 LGHDT, CDR2 YNNKEL (reference sequence). Trimming cost V 3 bases and J 3 bases, with 6 bases left between them. CDR3 length: 12 amino acids. CDR3 sequence: CASSHPLYEQYF. The CDR3 bases are TGTGCCAGCAGCCACCCCCTCTACGAGCAGTACTTC.

This clonotype was seen ten or more times. V and J are TRBV12-3 or TRBV12-4 and TRBJ2-1; D remains unclear. The ends were cut back, 1 base at V and 4 bases at J, with 17 bases in the middle. The CDR3 extends over 17 amino acids. Written as DNA, the CDR3 is TGTGCCAGCAGTTTAGGGAGAGGTACGGCTTTGTACAATGAGCAGTTCTTC. Translating gives CASSLGRGTALYNEQFF.

This clonotype was seen repeatedly, ten times or more. The V gene is TRBV28, the J gene TRBJ2-2; D call uncertain. This CDR3 contains 13 residues. Germline CDR1 reads MDHEN; CDR2 reads SYDVKM. V was clipped by 6 bases and J by 6 bases, with 11 bases between them. The CDR3 protein is CASSQFLAGELFF. In DNA, the CDR3 is TGTGCCAGCAGCCAATTCTTGGCCGGGGAGCTGTTTTTT.

This clonotype has more than one count but fewer than ten. The chain couples TRBV11-2 to TRBJ2-4; D unresolved. Per the germline V gene, CDR1 is SGHAT and CDR2 is FQNNGV. Trimming shortened V by 5 bases and J by 6 bases, and 14 bases separated the two germline ends. The CDR3 is made up of 14 amino acids. CDR3: CASSPRLGVNIQYF. CDR3 bases: TGTGCCAGCAGCCCCCGATTGGGCGTAAACATTCAGTACTTC.

This clonotype was seen a few times. The chain links TRBV19 to TRBJ2-6; D possibly corresponds to TRBD1 (6 bases). CDR1 and CDR2 from the germline V gene are LNHDA and SQIVND (reference sequence). Trimming took 4 bases from V and 3 from J, leaving 16 bases between them. There are 17 residues in the CDR3. The CDR3 coding sequence is TGTGCCAGTAGTACAGGCCGTGGGGACATTGGGGCCAACGTCCTGACTTTC. Translating gives CASSTGRGDIGANVLTF.

This clonotype has just a few counts. The chain has TRBV11-2 and TRBJ2-3; D remains ambiguous. This CDR3 has 16 residues. Trimming stripped 2 bases from V and 0 bases from J, with 12 bases between. The germline V gene encodes CDR1 SGHAT and CDR2 FQNNGV. CDR3 in DNA: TGTGCCAGCAGCTTACGGGCCGCTAGTAGCACAGATACGCAGTATTTT. Translating gives CASSLRAASSTDTQYF.

This clonotype was seen more than once but under ten times. The V gene is TRBV9, the J gene TRBJ2-1; D possibly uses TRBD1 or TRBD2 (6 bases each). CDR1 is SGDLS and CDR2 is YYNGEE in the germline V gene. The V and J ends lost 4 bases and 1 base respectively, with 15 bases between them. The CDR3 runs 16 residues. CDR3 nucleotides: TGTGCCAGCAGCTATCTAGGGGGGCAGTCCTACAATGAGCAGTTCTTC. This gives the protein CASSYLGGQSYNEQFF. The variable domain in full, completed from reference TRBV9 and TRBJ2-1, reads DSGVTQTPKHLITATGQRVTLRCSPRSGDLSVYWYQQSLDQGLQFLIQYYNGEERAKGNILERFSAQQFPDLHSELNLSSLELGDSALYFCASSYLGGQSYNEQFFGPGTRLTVL.

The rearrangement joins TRBV10-3 to TRBJ1-1; D is possibly TRBD1 (6 bases). Germline CDR1 reads ENHRY; CDR2 reads SYGVKD. CDR3 size: 14 residues. Trimming removed 3 bases from V and 4 bases from J, with 12 bases in between. Here the CDR3 DNA reads TGTGCCATCAGTGACAGTGGAGGGGGCACTGAAGCTTTCTTT. The encoded protein is CAISDSGGGTEAFF.

This clonotype has only a few counts. V gene TRBV30 combines with J gene TRBJ1-2; 8 bases fit TRBD1. Trimming took 2 bases from V and 4 from J; bases not matched to a gene: 6. The CDR3 length is 14 residues. The germline CDR1 and CDR2 sequences are GTSNPN and SVGIG (reference sequence). The CDR3 loop reads CAWSPGGFPYGYTF. In nucleotides, the CDR3 is TGTGCCTGGAGTCCAGGGGGCTTTCCCTATGGCTACACCTTC.

This rearrangement joins TRBV2 to TRBJ2-4; TRBD2 agrees at 9 bases. Losses at the gene ends were 4 bases for V and 8 bases for J; bases not matched to a gene: 6. In germline, CDR1 is SNHLY, CDR2 FYNNEI. CDR3 length: 14 residues. This chain's CDR3 is CASSGGGGVDIQYF. The CDR3 DNA sequence: TGTGCCAGCAGTGGAGGCGGGGGGGTCGACATTCAGTACTTC.

In this sample, this clonotype turned up a few times. In DNA, the CDR3 is TGTGCCAGCAGCGTAGGACAGGGTAGGGGATATTCACCCCTCCACTTT. The encoded protein is CASSVGQGRGYSPLHF. The rearrangement joins TRBV7-2 to TRBJ1-6; TRBD1 aligns across 8 bases. The germline CDR1 and CDR2 sequences are SGHTA and FQGNSA. The CDR3 has 16 amino acids. V was pared by 5 bases and J by 8 bases, with 11 bases of the junction left unmatched.

This clonotype was seen ten or more times. V is TRBV5-1 and J is TRBJ2-5; the match to TRBD2 covers 11 bases. Trimming cost V 2 bases and J 4 bases; bases outside gene matches: 1. The CDR3 is made up of 14 amino acids. CDR1 SGHRS and CDR2 YFSETQ come from the germline V gene. CDR3 sequence (DNA): TGCGCCAGCAGCTTAGGGACTAGCGGAGAGACCCAGTACTTC. Encoded protein: CASSLGTSGETQYF.

This chain uses TRBV9 with TRBJ2-1; unclear D gene. CDR1 SGDLS and CDR2 YYNGEE come from the germline V gene. Trimming took 4 bases from V and 10 from J, leaving 12 bases between them. The CDR3 spans 12 residues. The CDR3 DNA reads TGTGCCAGCAGCCTGACTCGCGGAGAGCAGTTCTTC. The encoded protein is CASSLTRGEQFF.

The sample holds many counts of this clonotype. The chain uses TRBV4-3 and TRBJ2-3, with D perhaps matching TRBD2 (7 bases). Trimming cost V 0 bases and J 2 bases, with 15 bases left between them. The CDR3 consists of 17 residues. Germline V gene sequence: CDR1 LGHNA, CDR2 YSLEER. CDR3 DNA sequence: TGCGCCAGCAGCCAAGATAACGGGGGGCCCTCCACAGATACGCAGTATTTT. It yields the protein CASSQDNGGPSTDTQYF.

CDR3 loop: CASSPGTGGDYGYTF. The CDR3 DNA sequence: TGTGCCAGCTCACCCGGGACCGGGGGAGACTATGGCTACACCTTC. This chain joins TRBV18 and TRBJ1-2; the D gene is possibly TRBD1 (5 bases). CDR1 is KGHSH, CDR2 LQKENI, per germline. This CDR3 has 15 residues. V lost 3 bases and J lost 3, with 14 bases in between.

Many counts were recorded for this clonotype. The chain recombines TRBV5-1 with TRBJ2-3; D is uncertain. CDR3 length: 13 residues. The germline V and J ends were trimmed by 4 bases and 2 bases, with 8 bases remaining between them. Germline-derived CDR1 and CDR2 are SGHRS and YFSETQ. CDR3 DNA: TGCGCCAGCAGCCCTGACAACACAGATACGCAGTATTTT. Translating gives CASSPDNTDTQYF.

There are many counts of this clonotype. The chain couples TRBV23-1 to TRBJ1-3; D is ambiguous. TRBV23-1 is an ORF, with its function uncertain. The CDR3 runs 17 residues. V gave up 2 bases and J gave up 0 bases, with 14 bases separating them. CDR3 DNA: TGCGCCAGCAGTCAAAGGCGGACTGCAAGCTCTGGAAACACCATATATTTT. This sequence encodes CASSQRRTASSGNTIYF.

This clonotype was seen repeatedly, ten times or more. The chain has TRBV18 and TRBJ1-1; possibly TRBD1 for D (5 bases). The V gene lost 1 base and the J gene lost 7 bases, with 13 bases spanning the gap. The CDR3 totals 14 residues. Germline CDR1 is KGHSH and CDR2 is LQKENI. CDR3 DNA: TGTGCCAGCTCACCACAAGGCGGGGGACTTGAAGCTTTCTTT. Amino acid sequence: CASSPQGGGLEAFF.

The chain has TRBV12-3 or TRBV12-4 and TRBJ1-2, with unresolved D. V lost 1 base and J 7 bases, leaving 16 bases between the germline ends. The CDR3 spans 15 residues. The CDR3: CASSLVGPGEGGYTF. The CDR3 nucleotides read TGTGCCAGCAGTTTAGTCGGGCCCGGGGAAGGTGGCTACACCTTC.

The chain has TRBV4-2 and TRBJ1-2; 7 nucleotides line up with TRBD1. CDR3 length: 20 amino acids. Unmatched junction bases numbered 18, after V lost 0 bases and J lost 2 bases. The germline V gene encodes CDR1 LGHNA and CDR2 YNFKEQ. The CDR3 sequence: CASSQEVNRGPVTVNYGYTF. CDR3 nucleotides: TGTGCCAGCAGCCAAGAGGTTAACAGGGGCCCAGTCACCGTGAACTATGGCTACACCTTC.

Regarding this clonotype: One end of the junction varies from germline; a read error may be responsible. This chain uses TRBV3-1 with TRBJ2-7; 11 nucleotides line up with TRBD2. The CDR3 totals 16 residues. Looked up from germline, CDR1 is LGHDT and CDR2 is YNNKEL (reference sequence). The CDR3 loop reads CVSSPSTSGSYDEQYF. The DNA for the CDR3 is TGTGTCAGCAGCCCAAGCACTAGCGGGAGTTACGACGAGCAGTACTTC.

CDR3 sequence reads: CASSLDRGTDTQYF. CDR3 sequence (DNA): TGTGCCAGCAGCTTGGACAGGGGCACAGATACGCAGTATTTT. The chain combines TRBV7-2 with TRBJ2-3, with 8 bases aligning to TRBD1. The ends lost 3 bases at V and 1 base at J; junction bases unmatched: 0. Germline-derived CDR1 and CDR2 are SGHTA and FQGNSA. CDR3 length equals 14 residues.

J is TRBJ1-5 and V is TRBV24-1; D not certain. Germline V gives CDR1 KGHDR, CDR2 SFDVKD. V lost 10 bases and J lost 2, with 11 bases in between. This CDR3 is 13 amino acids long. The chain's CDR3 is CATSSAGNQPQHF. Here the CDR3 DNA reads TGTGCCACGTCATCCGCCGGCAATCAGCCCCAGCATTTT.

V is TRBV7-2 and J is TRBJ1-2; 8 positions match TRBD1. Germline CDR1 SGHTA, CDR2 FQGNSA. The CDR3 loop spans 15 amino acids. After removal of 6 bases from V and 2 bases from J, the junction contained 8 bases not matched to a gene. CDR3 residues: CASRKYQGANYGYTF. The DNA of the CDR3 is TGTGCCAGCAGAAAATATCAGGGGGCGAACTATGGCTACACCTTC. The variable domain in full, completed from reference TRBV7-2 and TRBJ1-2, reads GAGVSQSPSNKVTEKGKDVELRCDPISGHTALYWYRQSLGQGLEFLIYFQGNSAPDKSGLPSDRFSAERTGGSVSTLTIQRTQQEDSAVYLCASRKYQGANYGYTFGSGTRLTVV.

This clonotype was counted ten times or more. V usage is TRBV5-1 and J usage is TRBJ2-5, with D tentatively TRBD1 (8 bases). V lost 4 bases to trimming and J lost 3 bases, with 13 bases between them. The CDR3 is 14 amino acids. Germline V gives CDR1 SGHRS, CDR2 YFSETQ. CDR3 sequence reads: CASSPQGGEETQYF. For the CDR3, the DNA is TGCGCCAGCAGCCCACAGGGGGGGGAAGAGACCCAGTACTTC.